Listed here are 4 T cell receptor beta chains from one sample, sequenced in a study of blood T cell repertoires in COVID-19 (dated by TCRdb to 2020 to 2021). The library was prepared using the immunoSEQ multiplex PCR assay. What TCRdb holds here is the immuneACCESS table cut down to in-frame rearrangements. Part of the clones is not present; checked against another copy, under half of the missing clones reflect an unresolved V gene, and the others are unexplained. The sample data list some 260,000 clones, and about 90% of these were observed just once. The ten largest clonotypes hold 1.2% to 1.5% of the sample. The sequenced sample consisted of peripheral blood. The origin of the receptors is a man aged 80 or over with acute or convalescent COVID-19.

The chain joins TRBV7-2 to TRBJ1-2; D gene ambiguous. V was clipped by 1 base and J by 2 bases, with 11 bases between them. The CDR3 contains 15 residues. Germline lookup yields CDR1 SGHTA and CDR2 FQGNSA. The CDR3 DNA sequence: TGTGCCAGCAGCTTAGGGCCCGCACCCAACTATGGCTACACCTTC. It codes for CASSLGPAPNYGYTF.

The chain links TRBV7-3 to TRBJ2-7; 7 bases map to TRBD1. Trimming cost V 5 bases and J 4 bases; bases outside gene matches: 11. Per the germline V gene, CDR1 is SGHTA and CDR2 is FQGTGA. The CDR3 consists of 15 residues. CDR3 loop: CASSVNGQAAYEQYF. CDR3 DNA: TGTGCCAGCAGCGTAAATGGACAGGCCGCTTACGAGCAGTACTTC.

The chain uses TRBV2 and TRBJ2-7, with 10 bases lining up with TRBD1. This CDR3 region has 14 residues. Germline CDR1 is SNHLY and CDR2 is FYNNEI. V dropped 6 bases and J dropped 6; count of bases not matched to a gene: 8. CDR3 amino acids: CASRKGQGVSEQYF. DNA of the CDR3: TGTGCCAGCAGGAAAGGACAGGGGGTCTCCGAGCAGTACTTC.

CDR3 DNA: TGTGCCAGCAGTAAGTCAGGGGGCCGGGCAGATACGCAGTATTTT. This codes for CASSKSGGRADTQYF. The chain uses TRBV6-2 or TRBV6-3 and TRBJ2-3; 8 bases line up with TRBD1. The germline V gene encodes CDR1 MNHEY and CDR2 SVGEGT. With 5 bases clipped from V and 4 bases from J, the junction kept 8 bases outside the gene matches. The CDR3 covers 15 residues.